The rows below give T cell receptor beta chains drawn from one sample of a study of control samples from healthy donors and cancer patients. Sequencing was performed with immunoSEQ multiplex PCR; in TCRdb, only in-frame clones are kept and a portion is missing. The profile shows about 180,000 clones, nearly 90% of them singletons. Sequences were obtained from blood. These receptors came from a woman aged 50 to 60 in good health. The CDR3 runs from the conserved cysteine through the conserved F or W. A D gene is named only where the DNA matches it firmly. Some rows have no size entry. The others give once, few or many, or a class for an expanded clone.

v_gene	j_gene	d_gene	len	abundance	CDR3aa	CDR3nt
TRBV7-2	TRBJ1-5	NA	13	few	CASSSQVGQPQHF	TGTGCCAGCAGCTCCCAAGTCGGCCAGCCCCAGCATTTT
TRBV6-4	TRBJ2-5	NA	15	NA	CASSDSRLLMETQYF	TGTGCCAGCAGTGACTCGAGGCTGCTCATGGAGACCCAGTACTTC
TRBV21-1	TRBJ1-4	NA	14	once	CASILGPPAEKLFF	TGTGCCAGCATTCTGGGACCCCCGGCCGAAAAACTGTTTTTT
TRBV29-1	TRBJ2-1	TRBD1	14	NA	CSVEGQGGYNEQFF	TGCAGCGTTGAGGGACAGGGAGGCTACAATGAGCAGTTCTTC
TRBV24-1	TRBJ1-4	TRBD1	15	NA	CATSGRTGNNEKLFF	TGTGCCACCAGTGGTCGGACAGGGAACAATGAAAAACTGTTTTTT
TRBV19	TRBJ1-1	NA	9	NA	CAVSTEAFF	TGTGCGGTGAGCACTGAAGCTTTCTTT
TRBV11-2	TRBJ1-2	NA	13	NA	CASTPGGVHGYTF	TGTGCCAGCACCCCAGGAGGAGTACATGGCTACACCTTC
TRBV7-2	TRBJ2-7	NA	14	NA	CASSLAGRAYEQYF	TGTGCCAGCAGCTTAGCGGGGAGAGCCTACGAGCAGTACTTC
TRBV7-2	TRBJ2-2	NA	14	NA	CASSFRTTSGELFF	TGTGCCAGCAGCTTTAGGACTACTAGCGGGGAGCTGTTTTTT
TRBV5-1	TRBJ2-7	NA	15	NA	CASTSSGTTLSEQYF	TGCGCCAGTACTTCCTCCGGGACAACGCTAAGCGAGCAGTACTTC
TRBV2	TRBJ1-1	NA	17	NA	CASSGVFWASGNTEAFF	TGTGCCAGCAGTGGGGTTTTTTGGGCATCTGGGAACACTGAAGCTTTCTTT
TRBV7-2	TRBJ1-5	NA	13	NA	CASSSDRNQPQHF	TGTGCCAGCAGCTCCGACAGGAATCAGCCCCAGCATTTT
TRBV30	TRBJ1-1	TRBD1	15	once	CAWSAGQGASTEAFF	TGTGCCTGGAGTGCTGGACAGGGGGCGAGCACTGAAGCTTTCTTT
TRBV13	TRBJ2-6	NA	20	once	CASSLVLEGYSYSGANVLTF	TGTGCCAGCAGCTTAGTCCTGGAGGGGTACAGTTACTCTGGGGCCAACGTCCTGACTTTC
TRBV19	TRBJ1-3	NA	18	NA	CASSILQSPYFSGNTIYF	TGTGCCAGTAGTATTCTACAGAGTCCTTATTTCTCTGGAAACACCATATATTTT
TRBV19	TRBJ1-5	NA	13	NA	CASSIDPHQPQHF	TGTGCCAGTAGTATAGATCCCCATCAGCCCCAGCATTTT
TRBV18	TRBJ1-3	NA	13	NA	CASSPNEGDTIYF	TGTGCCAGCTCACCGAACGAGGGTGACACCATATATTTT
TRBV2	TRBJ1-4	NA	11	NA	CASSPKEKLFF	TGTGCCAGCAGTCCGAAAGAAAAACTGTTTTTT
TRBV7-2	TRBJ2-5	TRBD2	19	NA	CASSGREAGDAISQETQYF	TGTGCCAGCAGCGGCCGCGAAGCGGGAGACGCTATCAGTCAAGAGACCCAGTACTTC
TRBV9	TRBJ2-1	TRBD2	17	NA	CASSGSRREPSYNEQFF	TGTGCCAGCAGCGGTTCTCGGCGGGAGCCCTCCTACAATGAGCAGTTCTTC
TRBV28	TRBJ2-5	NA	12	NA	CAVRLDGETQYF	TGTGCCGTAAGGCTAGATGGAGAGACCCAGTACTTC
TRBV19	TRBJ1-1	NA	14	NA	CASSQILTLTEAFF	TGTGCCAGTAGTCAAATCCTTACCCTCACTGAAGCTTTCTTT
TRBV19	TRBJ1-6	NA	14	NA	CASSIERGNSPLHF	TGTGCCAGTAGTATAGAAAGGGGTAATTCACCCCTCCACTTT
TRBV7-2	TRBJ1-3	NA	16	few	CASSLAASSSGNTIYF	TGTGCCAGCAGCTTAGCCGCCAGCTCCTCTGGAAACACCATATATTTT
TRBV5-1	TRBJ2-2	TRBD1	15	NA	CASSAGTANTGELFF	TGCGCCAGCAGCGCCGGGACAGCGAACACCGGGGAGCTGTTTTTT
TRBV28	TRBJ1-5	TRBD1	14	NA	CASGSYRGNQPQHF	TGTGCCAGCGGATCTTACAGGGGGAATCAGCCCCAGCATTTT
TRBV7-9	TRBJ2-2	TRBD2	15	NA	CASSLRLAGIGELFF	TGTGCCAGCAGCTTAAGACTAGCGGGAATCGGGGAGCTGTTTTTT
TRBV28	TRBJ1-2	NA	14	NA	CASSLTQTSNGYTF	TGTGCCAGCAGTTTGACACAAACCTCTAATGGCTACACCTTC
TRBV29-1	TRBJ1-1	NA	13	NA	CSVEGQEGTEAFF	TGCAGCGTTGAAGGACAAGAAGGGACTGAAGCTTTCTTT
TRBV7-9	TRBJ1-2	NA	15	NA	CASSLETPASYGYTF	TGTGCCAGCAGCTTAGAAACGCCCGCCAGCTATGGCTACACCTTC
TRBV30	TRBJ2-7	NA	14	NA	CAWSVTGISYEQYF	TGTGCCTGGAGTGTAACGGGGATCTCCTACGAGCAGTACTTC
TRBV9	TRBJ2-7	TRBD2	15	NA	CASSVGREMRYEQYF	TGTGCCAGCAGCGTAGGGCGGGAGATGCGCTACGAGCAGTACTTC
TRBV5-1	TRBJ2-5	NA	15	NA	CASSLGSSGQETQYF	TGCGCCAGCAGCTTGGGGAGCTCGGGTCAAGAGACCCAGTACTTC
TRBV29-1	TRBJ2-1	TRBD2	14	few	CSVAGTSLGDEQFF	TGCAGCGTCGCCGGGACTAGCTTAGGCGATGAGCAGTTCTTC
TRBV5-1	TRBJ2-5	NA	13	few	CASSFGLQETQYF	TGCGCCAGCAGCTTCGGACTGCAAGAGACCCAGTACTTC
TRBV6-2/TRBV6-3	TRBJ1-5	NA	13	few	CASSYGEGQPQHF	TGTGCCAGCAGTTACGGGGAGGGTCAGCCCCAGCATTTT
TRBV5-5	TRBJ2-7	NA	15	NA	CASSSNIAGLGEQYF	TGTGCCAGCAGCTCCAATATCGCGGGGCTAGGCGAGCAGTACTTC
TRBV11-3	TRBJ2-2	TRBD2	16	NA	CASSPSGAINTGELFF	TGTGCCAGCAGCCCTAGCGGGGCCATTAACACCGGGGAGCTGTTTTTT
TRBV1	TRBJ2-3	NA	16	NA	CTSSQGNLLGTDTQYF	TGCACCAGCAGCCAAGGAAATCTACTAGGCACAGATACGCAGTATTTT
TRBV3-1/TRBV3-2	TRBJ1-2	NA	13	NA	CASSQEGRLNYTF	TGTGCCAGCAGCCAAGAGGGGAGACTTAACTACACCTTC
TRBV28	TRBJ2-1	NA	12	NA	CASSLPTIEQFF	TGTGCCAGCAGTTTACCCACAATTGAGCAGTTCTTC
TRBV6-5	TRBJ1-2	TRBD1	15	NA	CASSSQGALPYGYTF	TGTGCCAGCAGTTCCCAGGGGGCACTCCCTTATGGCTACACCTTC
TRBV11-2	TRBJ2-1	NA	16	NA	CASSLAGTSAGYEQFF	TGTGCCAGCAGCTTAGCCGGGACTTCCGCAGGCTATGAGCAGTTCTTC
TRBV9	TRBJ2-5	NA	15	few	CASSTRSSQRETQYF	TGTGCCAGCAGCACACGTAGTAGCCAGAGAGAGACCCAGTACTTC
TRBV6-5	TRBJ2-7	NA	15	NA	CASRRDPLGTYEQYF	TGTGCCAGCAGGAGGGACCCCCTGGGTACCTACGAGCAGTACTTC
TRBV7-9	TRBJ1-6	TRBD1	15	few	CASSLGTGHRSPLHF	TGTGCCAGCAGCTTAGGGACAGGTCACCGGTCACCCCTCCACTTT
TRBV5-4	TRBJ1-5	TRBD1	17	few	CASSFRQGSNSNQPQHF	TGTGCCAGCAGCTTTCGACAGGGTAGCAATAGCAATCAGCCCCAGCATTTT
TRBV5-1	TRBJ1-6	NA	16	NA	CASSLEGEANNSPLHF	TGCGCCAGCAGCTTGGAGGGAGAGGCTAATAATTCACCCCTCCACTTT
TRBV19	TRBJ1-1	NA	13	NA	CASSIEGGTEAFF	TGTGCCAGTAGTATCGAGGGAGGAACTGAAGCTTTCTTT
TRBV19	TRBJ1-1	NA	14	few	CASSREKYYTEAFF	TGTGCCAGTAGTAGGGAGAAGTACTACACTGAAGCTTTCTTT
TRBV5-1	TRBJ2-2	TRBD2	16	NA	CASSILAGRNTGELFF	TGCGCCAGCAGCATCCTAGCGGGGCGGAACACCGGGGAGCTGTTTTTT
TRBV5-8	TRBJ2-5	NA	13	NA	CASSLRGAETQYF	TGTGCCAGCAGCTTAAGGGGGGCGGAGACCCAGTACTTC
TRBV12-3/TRBV12-4	TRBJ1-6	NA	13	NA	CASRAGENSPLHF	TGTGCCAGCAGGGCAGGGGAGAATTCACCCCTCCACTTT
TRBV10-3	TRBJ2-3	NA	13	NA	CATTGSSTDTQYF	TGTGCCACCACGGGGTCTAGTACAGATACGCAGTATTTT
TRBV11-3	TRBJ1-1	NA	13	NA	CASSSTDETEAFF	TGTGCCAGCAGCTCAACGGATGAAACTGAAGCTTTCTTT
TRBV7-9	TRBJ2-1	NA	16	NA	CASSLPGGKLTNEQFF	TGTGCCAGCAGCTTACCCGGGGGTAAGCTAACCAATGAGCAGTTCTTC
TRBV4-3	TRBJ1-6	NA	13	NA	CASSQVINSPLHF	TGCGCCAGCAGCCAAGTAATCAATTCACCCCTCCACTTT
TRBV5-4	TRBJ1-2	TRBD1	13	once	CASSSGQRLNYTF	TGTGCCAGCAGCTCGGGACAGAGGCTAAACTACACCTTC